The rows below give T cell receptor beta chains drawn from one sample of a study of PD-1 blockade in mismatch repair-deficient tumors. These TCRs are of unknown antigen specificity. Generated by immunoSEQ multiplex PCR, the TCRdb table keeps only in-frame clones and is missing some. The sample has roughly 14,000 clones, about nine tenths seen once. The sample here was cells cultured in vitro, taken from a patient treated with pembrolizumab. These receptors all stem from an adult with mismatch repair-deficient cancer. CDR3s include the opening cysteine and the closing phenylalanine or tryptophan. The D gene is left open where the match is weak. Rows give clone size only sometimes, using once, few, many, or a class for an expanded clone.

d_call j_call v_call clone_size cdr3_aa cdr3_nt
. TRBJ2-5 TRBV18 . CASSPNGLGRKETQYF TGTGCCAGCTCACCAAACGGTCTGGGACGGAAAGAGACCCAGTACTTC
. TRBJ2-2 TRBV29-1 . CSVERAGEPGELFF TGCAGCGTTGAACGGGCAGGGGAACCCGGGGAGCTGTTTTTT
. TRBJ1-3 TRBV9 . CASSSYLEGWGNTIYF TGTGCCAGCAGCTCCTACCTGGAGGGATGGGGAAACACCATATATTTT
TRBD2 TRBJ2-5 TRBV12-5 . CASGPGGEKTQYF TGTGCTAGTGGTCCGGGGGGGGAGAAGACCCAGTACTTC
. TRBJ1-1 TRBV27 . CASTATGTNTEAFF TGTGCCAGCACAGCAACAGGAACCAACACTGAAGCTTTCTTT
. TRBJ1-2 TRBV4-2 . CASSGGDNYGYTF TGTGCCAGCAGTGGTGGCGATAACTATGGCTACACCTTC
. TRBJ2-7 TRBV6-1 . CASIQSSYEQYF TGTGCCAGCATACAATCCTCCTACGAGCAGTACTTC
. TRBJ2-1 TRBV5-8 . CASSPDLEGEQFF TGTGCCAGCAGCCCGGACCTAGAGGGTGAGCAGTTCTTC
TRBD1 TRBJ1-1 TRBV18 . CASTTRQGTNTEAFF TGTGCCAGCACCACTAGACAGGGGACGAACACTGAAGCTTTCTTT
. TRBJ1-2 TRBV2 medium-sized CASSEARDTGYGYTF TGTGCCAGCAGTGAAGCGAGGGACACCGGCTATGGCTACACCTTC
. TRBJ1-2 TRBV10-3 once CATNYGYTFGSGGYTF .
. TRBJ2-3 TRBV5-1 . CASSFLRDGSTDTQYF TGCGCCAGCAGCTTTCTCCGGGACGGAAGCACAGATACGCAGTATTTT
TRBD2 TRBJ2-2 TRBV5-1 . CASSSRLAGGPGTGELFF TGCGCCAGCAGCTCGCGACTAGCGGGAGGGCCGGGCACCGGGGAGCTGTTTTTT
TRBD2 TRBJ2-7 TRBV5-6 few CASSSLAGRSYEQYF TGTGCCAGCAGCTCTCTAGCGGGGCGCTCCTACGAGCAGTACTTC
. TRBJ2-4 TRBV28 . CASSLGGGSQNIQYF TGTGCCAGCAGTTTAGGAGGAGGTAGTCAAAACATTCAGTACTTC
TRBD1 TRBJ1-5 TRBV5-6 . CASSIGTGPQHF TGTGCCAGCAGCATAGGGACAGGGCCCCAGCATTTT
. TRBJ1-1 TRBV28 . CASSLEMRTEAFF TGTGCCAGCAGTTTAGAAATGAGGACTGAAGCTTTCTTT
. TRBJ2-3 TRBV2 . CASSEYGSYSTDTQYF TGTGCCAGCAGTGAATATGGCAGCTATAGCACAGATACGCAGTATTTT
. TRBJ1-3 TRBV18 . CASSPPGGAGNTIYF TGTGCCAGCTCACCACCTGGGGGAGCTGGAAACACCATATATTTT
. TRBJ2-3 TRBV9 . CASSPRGMGGTDTQYF TGTGCCAGCAGCCCGAGGGGGATGGGGGGCACAGATACGCAGTATTTT
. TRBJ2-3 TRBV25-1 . CASSGHTDTQYF TGTGCCAGCAGTGGCCACACAGATACGCAGTATTTT
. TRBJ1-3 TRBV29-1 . CSVVQGSNSGNTIYF TGCAGCGTTGTCCAGGGTTCAAACTCTGGAAACACCATATATTTT
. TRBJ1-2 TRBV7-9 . CASSLASVRGGYTF TGTGCCAGCAGCTTAGCCTCCGTGAGGGGCGGCTACACCTTC
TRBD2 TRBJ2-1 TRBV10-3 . CAISFLGVGLAGEIEQFF TGTGCCATCAGTTTCCTCGGGGTTGGGTTAGCGGGAGAGATTGAGCAGTTCTTC
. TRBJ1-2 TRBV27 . CASSLSRGAADGYTF TGTGCCAGCAGTTTGAGTCGGGGGGCCGCCGATGGCTACACCTTC
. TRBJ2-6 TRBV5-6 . CASSLSDSGANVLTF TGTGCCAGCAGCTTGTCAGACTCTGGGGCCAACGTCCTGACTTTC
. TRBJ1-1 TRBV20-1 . CSAREVTEAFF TGCAGTGCTAGGGAGGTCACCGAAGCTTTCTTT
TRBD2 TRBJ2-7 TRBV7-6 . CASSLARWEGLSRYEQYF TGTGCCAGCAGCTTAGCGAGGTGGGAGGGCCTCTCTCGCTACGAGCAGTACTTC
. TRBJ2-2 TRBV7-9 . CASSLGTGELFF TGTGCCAGCAGCTTAGGGACCGGGGAGCTGTTTTTT
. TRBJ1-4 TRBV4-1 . CASSQDMGRAQFGEKLFF TGCGCCAGCAGCCAAGATATGGGAAGGGCGCAGTTTGGTGAAAAACTGTTTTTT
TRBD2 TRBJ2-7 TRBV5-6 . CASSLGGLAGVDEQYF TGTGCCAGCAGCTTGGGGGGACTAGCGGGAGTAGACGAGCAGTACTTC
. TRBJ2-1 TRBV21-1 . CASSKVGLAGAHSEQFF TGTGCCAGCAGCAAAGTGGGACTAGCGGGAGCCCACAGTGAGCAGTTCTTC
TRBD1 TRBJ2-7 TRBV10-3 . CAISEPGTGASYEQYF TGTGCCATCAGTGAGCCCGGGACAGGGGCCTCCTACGAGCAGTACTTC
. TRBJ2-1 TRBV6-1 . CASSEANYNEQFF TGTGCCAGCAGTGAAGCCAATTACAATGAGCAGTTCTTC
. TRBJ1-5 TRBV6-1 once CASSEGQGRGNQPQHF TGTGCCAGCAGTGAAGGCCAGGGGCGCGGCAATCAGCCCCAGCATTTT
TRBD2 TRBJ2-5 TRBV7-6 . CASTATSGRGETQYF TGTGCCAGCACCGCGACTAGCGGGAGGGGAGAGACCCAGTACTTC
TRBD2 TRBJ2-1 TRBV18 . CASSIRLDGGEQFF TGTGCCAGCTCAATACGGCTGGACGGGGGGGAGCAGTTCTTC
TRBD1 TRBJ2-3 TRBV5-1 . CASSLQGGTDTQYF TGCGCCAGCAGCCTACAGGGGGGCACAGATACGCAGTATTTT
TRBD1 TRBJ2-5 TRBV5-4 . CASGPGTGGRRETQYF TGTGCCAGTGGACCCGGGACAGGGGGCCGGAGGGAGACCCAGTACTTC
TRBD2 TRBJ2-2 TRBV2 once CASSGLAGLVTGELFF TGTGCCAGCAGTGGACTAGCGGGATTGGTCACCGGGGAGCTGTTTTTT
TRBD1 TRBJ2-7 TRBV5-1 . CASSPTDRGGYEQYF TGCGCCAGCAGCCCGACCGACAGGGGAGGCTACGAGCAGTACTTC
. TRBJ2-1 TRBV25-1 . CASSGTLAGDNEQFF TGTGCCAGCAGTGGCACGCTGGCGGGTGACAATGAGCAGTTCTTC
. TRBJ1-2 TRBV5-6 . CASSGIFRGGGYTF TGTGCCAGCAGTGGAATATTCAGGGGTGGAGGCTACACCTTC
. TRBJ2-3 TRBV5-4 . CASSFNPFSDTQYF TGTGCCAGCAGCTTTAATCCCTTTTCAGATACGCAGTATTTT
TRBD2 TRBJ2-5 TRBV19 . CASSRRGLAGGVRETQYF TGTGCCAGTAGTAGAAGAGGACTAGCGGGAGGGGTGAGAGAGACCCAGTACTTC
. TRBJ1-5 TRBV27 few CASSTQVGQPQHF TGTGCCAGCAGTACTCAGGTGGGACAGCCCCAGCATTTT
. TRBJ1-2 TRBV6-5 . CASRSGTPPTGYTF TGTGCCAGCAGAAGTGGGACACCTCCTACCGGCTACACCTTC
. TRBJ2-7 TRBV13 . CASSSRLGSYEQYF TGTGCCAGCAGCTCCCGACTAGGATCCTACGAGCAGTACTTC
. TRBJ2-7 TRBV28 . CASSLSPGMYEQYF TGTGCCAGCAGTTTATCCCCAGGGATGTACGAGCAGTACTTC
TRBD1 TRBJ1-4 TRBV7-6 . CASSLATPGRGPEKLFF TGTGCCAGCAGCTTAGCCACCCCGGGCAGGGGGCCTGAAAAACTGTTTTTT
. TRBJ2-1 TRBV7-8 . CASSLARVEQFF TGTGCCAGCAGCTTAGCGCGCGTTGAGCAGTTCTTC
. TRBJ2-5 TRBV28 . CATVGPFEYF TGTGCCACCGTAGGGCCATTTGAGTACTTC
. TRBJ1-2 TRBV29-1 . CSVPGWVYGYTF TGCAGCGTTCCGGGATGGGTCTATGGCTACACCTTC
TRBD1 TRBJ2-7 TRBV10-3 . CAISGTGDEQYF TGTGCCATCAGTGGGACAGGGGACGAGCAGTACTTC
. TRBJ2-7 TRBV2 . CASSPPTAEQYF TGTGCCAGCAGCCCGCCTACCGCGGAGCAGTACTTC
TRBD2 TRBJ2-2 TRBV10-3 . CAIRNSGTSGGNTGELFF TGTGCCATCAGGAATTCCGGGACTAGCGGGGGAAACACCGGGGAGCTGTTTTTT
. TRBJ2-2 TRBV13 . CASSLRGIDTGELFF TGTGCCAGCAGCTTACGGGGGATAGACACCGGGGAGCTGTTTTTT
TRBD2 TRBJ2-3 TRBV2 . CASSEFSRRGDTQYF TGTGCCAGCAGTGAATTCTCCAGGCGGGGGGATACGCAGTATTTT